The present T cell receptor (beta chain) was sequenced within a study of T cells in Graves' hyperthyroidism and ophthalmopathy. Regarding the study as a whole: Blood also carried most thyroid clonotypes expanded above 0.001. Stable hyperthyroidism was told apart from ophthalmopathy by a model built on 13 V-J features.

In its sample, this clonotype was seen many times. No antigen is known for it. RNA transcripts provided the source from which TCR beta CDR3 regions were amplified. Primed by the HTBI set, a first-round RT-PCR was run on the TCR CDR3. MiXCR was run by TCRdb on the multiplex PCR reads, yielding one entry per CDR3 protein. The repertoire holds roughly 420,000 distinct CDR3 sequences, with 15% to 17% as singletons. Germline V lookup: CDR1 SGHAT, CDR2 FQNNGV. Trimming pared 3 bases from V and 8 bases from J, leaving 23 bases between. The CDR3 runs to 17 residues. With a duration under 2 months, the hyperthyroidism was newly diagnosed in patients aged 18 to 65.

The sequenced sample was blood. The origin of this receptor is a young woman with Graves' hyperthyroidism. V usage is TRBV11-2 and J usage is TRBJ2-1; weak D call: TRBD1 (5 bases). Here the CDR3 DNA reads TGTGCCAGCAGCTTTAAAATGGTCTTGTCTGGGGCCGATGAGCAGTTCTTC. It is translated as CASSFKMVLSGADEQFF.